Below, 29 T cell receptor beta chains from the same sample are listed, as sequenced in a study of shared clonotypes between healthy human individuals. The data were produced by immunoSEQ multiplex PCR, yet TCRdb's version contains in-frame clones alone and is incomplete. The sample lists 780,000 or so clones, around 77% seen once, with around 1.7% in the top ten. The sample was memory CD4+ T cells sorted from blood. Described subset: CD45RA-negative fraction. These receptors all come from a young woman in good health.

J is TRBJ1-2 and V is TRBV14, with D unclear. The CDR3 covers 13 residues. V lost 0 bases, J lost 8 bases, and 10 bases lay in between. Germline V gene lookup returns CDR1 SGHDN and CDR2 FVKESK. Written as DNA, the CDR3 is TGTGCCAGCAGCCAAGACCGGTTCGCCGGCTACACCTTC. Encoded protein: CASSQDRFAGYTF.

In its sample, this clone was seen a few times. The chain uses TRBV11-2 and TRBJ2-2, with a tentative D call TRBD2 (7 bases). The V and J ends lost 6 bases and 5 bases respectively, with 19 bases between them. Per the germline V gene, CDR1 is SGHAT and CDR2 is FQNNGV. The CDR3 consists of 16 residues. The CDR3 DNA is TGTGCCAGCAGTCCGAGTCGGGGGGCCTGGACCGGGGAGCTGTTTTTT. This gives the protein CASSPSRGAWTGELFF.

The CDR3 is CASSFSGGGASGNTIYF. Written as DNA, the CDR3 is TGTGCCAGCAGCTTCTCGGGAGGTGGGGCCTCTGGAAACACCATATATTTT. The chain combines TRBV5-5 with TRBJ1-3; maybe TRBD1 (5 bases). Germline CDR1 SGHKS, CDR2 YYEKEE (reference sequence). The CDR3 length is 17 residues. V lost 2 bases and J lost 0, with 15 bases in between.

V gene TRBV28 combines with J gene TRBJ1-5, with 7 nucleotides matching TRBD1. After removal of 10 bases from V and 4 bases from J, the junction contained 7 bases not matched to a gene. The CDR3 is made up of 13 amino acids. Germline V gives CDR1 MDHEN, CDR2 SYDVKM. The chain's CDR3 is CAIKGQFNQPQHF. The CDR3 DNA reads TGTGCCATCAAGGGACAGTTTAATCAGCCCCAGCATTTT.

V is TRBV27 and J is TRBJ2-2; no clear D. This CDR3 region has 15 residues. In germline, CDR1 is MNHEY, CDR2 SMNVEV (reference sequence). V dropped 5 bases and J dropped 6 bases, with 16 bases sitting between them. CDR3 loop: CASSPMGQSAGELFF. The CDR3 nucleotides read TGTGCCAGCAGTCCGATGGGCCAAAGCGCCGGGGAGCTGTTTTTT.

The genes are TRBV6-6 and TRBJ2-5, with D unclear. Germline loops: CDR1 MNHNY, CDR2 SVGAGI (reference sequence). Trimming left V 2 bases short and J 4 bases short, with 14 bases between. The CDR3 runs 15 residues. The CDR3 bases are TGTGCCAGCAGTTACATCGGCGGCAGTTCAGAGACCCAGTACTTC. Encoded protein: CASSYIGGSSETQYF.

The V and J genes are TRBV7-9 and TRBJ2-1, with TRBD2 as a possible D gene (5 bases). Germline lookup yields CDR1 SEHNR and CDR2 FQNEAQ (reference sequence). The CDR3 runs 16 residues. The V gene lost 0 bases and the J gene lost 6 bases, with 15 bases spanning the gap. In nucleotides, the CDR3 is TGTGCCAGCAGCTTAGCGCGGACTTTCAACCTCAATGAGCAGTTCTTC. This sequence encodes CASSLARTFNLNEQFF.

This clone was observed many times. The gene calls are TRBV6-6 and TRBJ2-1; 9 bases map to TRBD2. Germline loops: CDR1 MNHNY, CDR2 SVGAGI (reference sequence). This CDR3 contains 13 residues. Trimming cost V 7 bases and J 6 bases; bases outside gene matches: 4. The CDR3 DNA follows: TGTGCCAGCAACAGCGGGAGGCTCAATGAGCAGTTCTTC. Translating gives CASNSGRLNEQFF.

The chain has TRBV5-1 and TRBJ2-1; D may be TRBD2 (6 bases). The CDR3 has 14 residues. Germline loops: CDR1 SGHRS, CDR2 YFSETQ. Trimming took off 4 bases at V and 6 bases at J, with 14 bases between the two ends. This CDR3 is CASSIGTEGNEQFF. The CDR3 DNA follows: TGCGCCAGCAGCATCGGGACGGAGGGCAATGAGCAGTTCTTC.

The chain joins TRBV28 to TRBJ2-7, with TRBD1 matching over 7 bases. V shed 6 bases and J 1 base; nucleotides not matched to a gene: 3. CDR3 size: 13 residues. Per the germline V gene, CDR1 is MDHEN and CDR2 is SYDVKM. The CDR3 region has the DNA TGTGCCAGCAGGGGACAGCGATCCTACGAGCAGTACTTC. This sequence encodes CASRGQRSYEQYF. The whole variable domain, remainder taken from reference TRBV28 and TRBJ2-7, is DVKVTQSSRYLVKRTGEKVFLECVQDMDHENMFWYRQDPGLGLRLIYFSYDVKMKEKGDIPEGYSVSREKKERFSLILESASTNQTSMYLCASRGQRSYEQYFGPGTRLTVT.

The CDR3 DNA is TGTGCCAGCAGTACGGACAGGGGGAATCAGCCCCAGCATTTT. Residues: CASSTDRGNQPQHF. V gene TRBV28 combines with J gene TRBJ1-5; TRBD1 matches 10 bases. With 5 bases clipped from V and 4 bases from J, the junction kept 2 bases outside the gene matches. Germline assignment: CDR1 MDHEN and CDR2 SYDVKM. The CDR3 extends over 14 amino acids. Combining the CDR3 with reference TRBV28 and TRBJ1-5 gives the whole variable domain DVKVTQSSRYLVKRTGEKVFLECVQDMDHENMFWYRQDPGLGLRLIYFSYDVKMKEKGDIPEGYSVSREKKERFSLILESASTNQTSMYLCASSTDRGNQPQHFGDGTRLSIL.

The chain carries TRBV7-8 and TRBJ2-5, with D unclear. The CDR3 is made up of 12 amino acids. Germline values: CDR1 SGHVS, CDR2 FQNEAQ. The V end was cut by 0 bases, the J end by 5 bases, with 4 bases between. This CDR3 reads CASSLARETQYF. In nucleotides, the CDR3 is TGTGCCAGCAGCTTAGCCCGGGAGACCCAGTACTTC.

This chain joins TRBV7-2 and TRBJ2-2; D remains ambiguous. Trimming removed 5 bases at V and 3 bases at J, with 10 bases between. CDR3 length: 14 residues. Germline-derived CDR1 and CDR2 are SGHTA and FQGNSA. The CDR3 protein is CASSPEVYTGELFF. The CDR3 DNA reads as TGTGCCAGCAGCCCAGAGGTCTACACCGGGGAGCTGTTTTTT.

The chain uses TRBV6-1 and TRBJ2-1; no clear D gene. Trimming pared 4 bases from V and 1 base from J, leaving 11 bases between. CDR3 length: 15 residues. CDR1 and CDR2 from the germline V gene are MNHNS and SASEGT. Here the CDR3 DNA reads TGTGCCAGCAGTGCGGAGCTGGGTTCCTACAATGAGCAGTTCTTC. It codes for CASSAELGSYNEQFF.

This chain connects TRBV28 to TRBJ2-7; D is perhaps TRBD1 (5 bases). V was trimmed by 7 bases and J by 4 bases, leaving 14 bases between them. Germline CDR1 is MDHEN and CDR2 is SYDVKM. This CDR3 is 13 amino acids long. CDR3 nucleotide sequence: TGTGCCAGCAATAGGGCAGGGCTATACGAGCAGTACTTC. Its protein product is CASNRAGLYEQYF.

This clone was found once. The chain combines TRBV19 with TRBJ2-7; 9 bases are a match to TRBD1. J was trimmed by 5 bases and V by 5 bases; bases with no gene match: 13. The germline CDR1 and CDR2 sequences are LNHDA and SQIVND (reference sequence). The CDR3 sequence is 16 residues long. The DNA of the CDR3 is TGTGCCAGTAGTCCGCTCCGGAACAGGGGGCGCGACGAGCAGTACTTC. Its translation: CASSPLRNRGRDEQYF.

The chain is built from TRBV4-2 and TRBJ2-3, with TRBD1 matching over 8 bases. CDR3 length equals 17 residues. J was trimmed by 1 base and V by 3 bases; bases with no gene match: 9. CDR1 and CDR2 from the germline V gene are LGHNA and YNFKEQ. The CDR3 spells CASSQLQTGEGTDTQYF. The CDR3 DNA follows: TGTGCCAGCAGCCAGCTACAGACAGGGGAGGGCACAGATACGCAGTATTTT.

In its sample, this clone was seen once. This chain links TRBV6-5 with TRBJ1-4, with D possibly TRBD1 on 5 matching bases. The CDR3 covers 14 residues. Germline lookup yields CDR1 MNHEY and CDR2 SVGAGI. V gave up 7 bases and J gave up 12 bases, with 21 bases separating them. As DNA, the CDR3 is TGTGCCAGCACCATCAGCCGAGGGGAGTTTGAACTGTTTTTT. Amino acids: CASTISRGEFELFF.

Here the CDR3 reads CASSLEFGEGGAFF. The CDR3 coding sequence is TGTGCCAGCAGCTTAGAATTTGGTGAGGGGGGAGCTTTCTTT. The chain has TRBV11-2 and TRBJ1-1; D is perhaps TRBD1 (6 bases). There are 14 residues in the CDR3. CDR1 is SGHAT, CDR2 FQNNGV, per germline. Trimming shortened V by 0 bases and J by 10 bases, and 15 bases separated the two germline ends.

This clone came up a few times. V usage is TRBV27 and J usage is TRBJ2-3; D tentatively fits TRBD1 or TRBD2 (6 bases each). The CDR3 is made up of 17 amino acids. The germline CDR1 and CDR2 sequences are MNHEY and SMNVEV (reference sequence). V dropped 1 base and J dropped 5 bases, with 19 bases sitting between them. The CDR3 sequence is CASSLWRAYKGGDTQYF. The CDR3 DNA follows: TGTGCCAGCAGTTTATGGAGGGCCTACAAGGGGGGAGATACGCAGTATTTT.

V is TRBV6-5 and J is TRBJ2-2; tentative D call: TRBD2 (6 bases). The CDR3 runs 13 residues. In germline, CDR1 is MNHEY, CDR2 SVGAGI. Trimming left V 8 bases short and J 4 bases short, with 11 bases between. The CDR3 nucleotides read TGTGCCAGCGGAGGGGCGACCACCGGGGAGCTGTTTTTT. Translated: CASGGATTGELFF.

This clone occurred a few times. This chain connects TRBV19 to TRBJ1-5; the D is unclear. Per the germline V gene, CDR1 is LNHDA and CDR2 is SQIVND (reference sequence). This CDR3 contains 18 residues. V was trimmed by 0 bases and J by 5 bases, leaving 20 bases between them. CDR3 sequence reads: CASSIDVRVAHSYQPQHF. The CDR3 region has the DNA TGTGCCAGTAGTATAGATGTACGGGTAGCCCACTCCTATCAGCCCCAGCATTTT.

This clone has a handful of counts. V and J are TRBV5-5 and TRBJ1-4, with D maybe TRBD1 (6 bases). The V and J ends lost 3 bases and 5 bases respectively, with 11 bases between them. The CDR3 has 14 residues. Germline-derived CDR1 and CDR2 are SGHKS and YYEKEE (reference sequence). The chain's CDR3 is CASSSGQMNEKLFF. CDR3 coding DNA: TGTGCCAGCAGCTCCGGACAGATGAATGAAAAACTGTTTTTT.

CDR3 coding DNA: TGTGCCAGCAGTCGGGACAGGGGGCGAGAACAGCCCCAGCATTTT. Its translation is CASSRDRGREQPQHF. V gene TRBV6-1 combines with J gene TRBJ1-5, with 12 positions matching TRBD1. Germline V lookup: CDR1 MNHNS, CDR2 SASEGT. The length of the CDR3 is 15 residues. Trimming at V came to 5 bases and at J to 7 bases, leaving 6 bases not matched to a gene.

The genes are TRBV14 and TRBJ1-2, with no clear D. The ends were cut back, 0 bases at V and 6 bases at J, with 17 bases in the middle. This CDR3 is 16 amino acids long. Germline CDR1 reads SGHDN; CDR2 reads FVKESK. In DNA, the CDR3 is TGTGCCAGCAGCCAAGATCCTATACTCGAGCCTAATGGCTACACCTTC. This encodes CASSQDPILEPNGYTF. Looking up the rest from reference TRBV14 and TRBJ1-2 gives the full variable domain: EAGVTQFPSHSVIEKGQTVTLRCDPISGHDNLYWYRRVMGKEIKFLLHFVKESKQDESGMPNNRFLAERTGGTYSTLKVQPAELEDSGVYFCASSQDPILEPNGYTFGSGTRLTVV.

This chain connects TRBV7-8 to TRBJ2-7; 7 bases agree with TRBD2. The germline V gene has CDR1 SGHVS and CDR2 FQNEAQ. The J segment lost 6 bases and the V segment lost 5 bases, leaving 10 bases of the junction unmatched. This CDR3 is built from 14 residues. As DNA, the CDR3 is TGTGCCAGCAGCGATCTTGTGGGAGGGACCGAGCAGTACTTC. This codes for CASSDLVGGTEQYF.

This clone was recorded only once. The V call is TRBV30, the J call TRBJ2-7; D unresolved. Germline CDR1 GTSNPN, CDR2 SVGIG (reference sequence). The CDR3 has 16 amino acids. The V end was cut by 0 bases, the J end by 2 bases, with 17 bases between. For the CDR3, the DNA is TGTGCCTGGAGTGTACAGTGGCGGCCTGCCGCCTACGAGCAGTACTTC. The encoded protein is CAWSVQWRPAAYEQYF.

The V and J genes are TRBV6-1 and TRBJ1-2; the D is unclear. CDR1 and CDR2 (germline): MNHNS, SASEGT. The V end lost 2 bases, the J end lost 4 bases, and 11 bases lay between the germline ends. The CDR3 is 14 residues long. CDR3 residues: CASSEHGRTYGYTF. DNA for the CDR3: TGTGCCAGCAGTGAACACGGTAGGACCTATGGCTACACCTTC.

CDR3 nucleotides: TGTGCCAGCAGTTACTCAGGGCTGGGCGGCAATCAGCCCCAGCATTTT. It specifies CASSYSGLGGNQPQHF. The chain couples TRBV6-6 to TRBJ1-5; unclear D gene. Germline V gene lookup returns CDR1 MNHNY and CDR2 SVGAGI (reference sequence). The CDR3 sequence is 16 residues long. The V end was cut by 0 bases, the J end by 2 bases, with 11 bases between.